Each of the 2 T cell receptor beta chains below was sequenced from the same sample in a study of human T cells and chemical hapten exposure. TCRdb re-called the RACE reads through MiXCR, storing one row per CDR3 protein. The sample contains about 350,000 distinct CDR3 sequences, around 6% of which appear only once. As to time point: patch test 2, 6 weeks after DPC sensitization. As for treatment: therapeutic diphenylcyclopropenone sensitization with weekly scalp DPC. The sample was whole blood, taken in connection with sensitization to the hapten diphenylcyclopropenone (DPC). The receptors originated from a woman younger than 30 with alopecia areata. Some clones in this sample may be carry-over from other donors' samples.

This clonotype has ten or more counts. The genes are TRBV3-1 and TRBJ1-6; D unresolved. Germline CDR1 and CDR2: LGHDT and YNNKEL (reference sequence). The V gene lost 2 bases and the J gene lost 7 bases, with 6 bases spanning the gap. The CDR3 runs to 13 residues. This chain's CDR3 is CASSQLNNSPLHF. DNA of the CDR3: TGTGCCAGCAGCCAATTAAACAATTCACCCCTCCACTTT. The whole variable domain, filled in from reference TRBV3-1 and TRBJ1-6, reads DTAVSQTPKYLVTQMGNDKSIKCEQNLGHDTMYWYKQDSKKFLKIMFSYNNKELIINETVPNRFSPKSPDKAHLNLHINSLELGDSAVYFCASSQLNNSPLHFGNGTRLTVT.

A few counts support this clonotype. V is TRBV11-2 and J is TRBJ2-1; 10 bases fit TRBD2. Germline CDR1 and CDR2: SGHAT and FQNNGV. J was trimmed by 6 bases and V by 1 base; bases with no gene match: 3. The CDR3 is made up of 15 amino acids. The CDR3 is CASSLVAGGINEQFF. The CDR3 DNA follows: TGTGCCAGCAGCTTAGTAGCGGGGGGTATCAATGAGCAGTTCTTC.